One and the same sample provided the 15 T cell receptor beta chains below, sequenced in a study of Ad26.COV2.S vaccination and SARS-CoV-2 variants. Using immunoSEQ multiplex PCR, the repertoire was profiled, and TCRdb retains in-frame clones only, with some absent. Of some 240,000 clones in the sample, around nine tenths were seen once. Treatment denoted: approximately 18 received Ad26.COV2.S at low or high dose, single or two shots; about 5 received placebo; per-sample allocation not given. It was on day 63 after the first vaccine or placebo injection that samples were taken. This specimen consisted of peripheral blood, obtained in a trial of Ad26.COV2.S vaccine versus placebo. Receptors originate from a person aged 18-60 years who received the Ad26.COV2.S COVID-19 vaccine or a placebo.

This clone appeared once. The chain employs TRBV3-1 (or the pseudogene TRBV3-2) and TRBJ1-2; D may be TRBD1 (5 bases). Trimming removed 1 base at V and 8 bases at J, with 11 bases between. The V gene's germline CDR1 is LGHDT and CDR2 YNNKEL (reference sequence). This CDR3 contains 13 residues. CDR3 region: CASSQGGGGGYTF. The CDR3 nucleotides are TGTGCCAGCAGCCAAGGCGGGGGTGGAGGCTACACCTTC.

The V gene is TRBV19, the J gene TRBJ1-5; TRBD1 agrees at 8 bases. CDR1 and CDR2 from the germline V gene are LNHDA and SQIVND (reference sequence). J lost 6 bases, V lost 3 bases, and 7 bases had no gene match. The CDR3 consists of 15 residues. In nucleotides, the CDR3 is TGTGCCAGTAGTATGATGGACAGGGAGAGTCAGCCCCAGCATTTT. Protein: CASSMMDRESQPQHF.

V usage is TRBV7-3 and J usage is TRBJ2-5; weak D call: TRBD2 (6 bases). The CDR3 extends over 14 amino acids. Germline V gene sequence: CDR1 SGHTA, CDR2 FQGTGA. V was clipped by 6 bases and J by 5 bases, with 16 bases between them. CDR3 nucleotides: TGTGCCAGCAGTTTAGCTGTAGGAGGGGAGACCCAGTACTTC. Its protein is CASSLAVGGETQYF.

The rearrangement joins TRBV24-1 to TRBJ1-2, with 7 bases matching TRBD1. Germline values: CDR1 KGHDR, CDR2 SFDVKD. This CDR3 region has 18 residues. Trimming cost V 3 bases and J 2 bases; bases outside gene matches: 14. As DNA, the CDR3 is TGTGCCACCAGTGATCCTGCAGGGGGTTCAACGGGAAACTATGGCTACACCTTC. Protein sequence: CATSDPAGGSTGNYGYTF.

This clone came up many times. This chain connects TRBV6-5 to TRBJ2-7; 10 bases map to TRBD2. V dropped 2 bases and J dropped 3; count of bases not matched to a gene: 7. Germline V CDR1 and CDR2: MNHEY, SVGAGI. The CDR3 is made up of 16 amino acids. In DNA, the CDR3 is TGTGCCAGCAGTTACCCCCCGGGACTAGCGATCTACGAGCAGTACGTC. Translation gives CASSYPPGLAIYEQYV.

The chain uses TRBV18 and TRBJ1-4; 9 nucleotides align to TRBD1. The CDR3 runs to 15 residues. V shed 2 bases, J shed 8 bases, and the junction held 6 bases outside the gene matches. CDR1 is KGHSH, CDR2 LQKENI, per germline. CDR3 in DNA: TGTGCCAGCTCACCAAGGACAGGGGCGCAAGAAAAACTGTTTTTT. It encodes CASSPRTGAQEKLFF. Using reference TRBV18 and TRBJ1-4 for the parts outside the CDR3, the full variable domain is NAGVMQNPRHLVRRRGQEARLRCSPMKGHSHVYWYRQLPEEGLKFMVYLQKENIIDESGMPKERFSAEFPKEGPSILRIQQVVRGDSAAYFCASSPRTGAQEKLFFGSGTQLSVL.

The genes are TRBV6-1 and TRBJ2-7; D uncertain. V shed 2 bases and J shed 0 bases, with 5 bases lying between them. Germline V lookup: CDR1 MNHNS, CDR2 SASEGT. The CDR3 runs 13 residues. CDR3 coding DNA: TGTGCCAGCAGTGAAATAGGCTCCTACGAGCAGTACGTC. It is translated as CASSEIGSYEQYV.

The chain employs TRBV10-3 and TRBJ2-2, with a tentative D call TRBD1 (7 bases). This CDR3 contains 16 residues. V lost 6 bases and J lost 3, with 17 bases in between. The germline V gene has CDR1 ENHRY and CDR2 SYGVKD. The CDR3: CAISENRGGYTGELFF. CDR3 coding DNA: TGTGCCATCAGCGAGAACAGGGGAGGTTACACCGGGGAGCTGTTTTTT.

The chain is built from TRBV6-1 and TRBJ1-3; D possibly corresponds to TRBD1 (5 bases). The CDR3 contains 15 residues. CDR1 and CDR2 (germline): MNHNS, SASEGT. With 2 bases removed from V and 8 bases from J, the gap between germline ends came to 16 bases. CDR3 residues: CASSENWGGEDTIYF. In nucleotides, the CDR3 is TGTGCCAGCAGTGAAAATTGGGGCGGGGAAGACACCATATATTTT.

J is TRBJ1-2 and V is TRBV19; weak D call: TRBD1 (6 bases). V was shortened by 6 bases and J by 8 bases, with 19 bases between the two germline ends. In germline, CDR1 is LNHDA, CDR2 SQIVND (reference sequence). The CDR3 covers 14 residues. As DNA, the CDR3 is TGTGCCAGTAGGCAAAAAGGGGGACAAAGGGGCTACACCTTC. It yields the protein CASRQKGGQRGYTF. Based on the CDR3 plus reference TRBV19 and TRBJ1-2, the full variable domain is DGGITQSPKYLFRKEGQNVTLSCEQNLNHDAMYWYRQDPGQGLRLIYYSQIVNDFQKGDIAEGYSVSREKKESFPLTVTSAQKNPTAFYLCASRQKGGQRGYTFGSGTRLTVV.

The genes are TRBV12-3 or TRBV12-4 and TRBJ2-7; D gene uncertain. CDR3 length equals 13 residues. V was pared by 3 bases and J by 2 bases, with 8 bases between. Here the CDR3 reads CASSLGRAYEQYF. CDR3 DNA sequence: TGTGCCAGCAGTTTGGGAAGGGCCTACGAGCAGTACTTC.

The V gene is TRBV7-3, the J gene TRBJ2-1, with 15 positions matching TRBD2. CDR3 length: 15 amino acids. Looked up from germline, CDR1 is SGHTA and CDR2 is FQGTGA. With 4 bases clipped from V and 15 bases from J, the junction kept 10 bases outside the gene matches. The CDR3 DNA is TGTGCCAGCAGCTCACACGGACTAGCGGGGGGGCCCCGGTTCTTC. It encodes CASSSHGLAGGPRFF.

The genes are TRBV27 and TRBJ2-7; D is unclear. V was trimmed by 1 base and J by 0 bases, leaving 7 bases between them. The germline V gene has CDR1 MNHEY and CDR2 SMNVEV (reference sequence). The CDR3 is 14 residues long. CDR3 DNA sequence: TGTGCCAGCAGTTTATATAGACACTCCTACGAGCAGTACTTC. It encodes CASSLYRHSYEQYF.

V is TRBV4-3 and J is TRBJ2-5; 9 bases line up with TRBD2. The germline CDR1 and CDR2 sequences are LGHNA and YSLEER. V was pared by 0 bases and J by 4 bases, with 9 bases of the junction left unmatched. The CDR3 runs to 17 residues. This CDR3 reads CASSQDDMAGGPETQYF. Written as DNA, the CDR3 is TGCGCCAGCAGCCAAGATGATATGGCGGGGGGGCCAGAGACCCAGTACTTC.

The chain's CDR3 is CAISEIEQGEAFF. Written as DNA, the CDR3 is TGTGCCATCAGTGAGATTGAACAGGGCGAAGCTTTCTTT. The chain carries TRBV10-3 and TRBJ1-1; the D gene is possibly TRBD1 (6 bases). With 2 bases removed from V and 8 bases from J, the gap between germline ends came to 12 bases. From germline, CDR1 is ENHRY and CDR2 SYGVKD. The CDR3 is 13 residues long.